This paragraph covers one TCR beta chain sequence. In the original workflow: Researchers report that nucleated cell counts were estimated from reference gene primer amplification. Measured with immunoSEQ multiplex PCR; TCRdb has only the in-frame clones, and not every one. That table gives V, J and clone size, and the DNA gave D and trimming. The sample has 100,000 to 150,000 clones, roughly three quarters seen once. This sample is drawn from a study of blood T cell repertoires in COVID-19. For the study at large: Sample material is recorded as cDNA or gDNA derived from T cells, B-cell-depleted T cells, or PBMCs.

This CDR3 has 15 residues. Losses at the gene ends were 4 bases for V and 3 bases for J; bases not matched to a gene: 8. Germline-derived CDR1 and CDR2 are KGHSY and FQNENV. Sequencing was carried out using peripheral blood. The sequence derives from a middle-aged man with active or convalescent COVID-19. The chain recombines TRBV16 with TRBJ2-7, with 8 bases matching TRBD1. CDR3 sequence reads: CASSPPTGVFYEQYF. The CDR3 bases are TGTGCCAGCAGCCCCCCGACAGGGGTGTTCTACGAGCAGTACTTC.